This paragraph covers one T cell receptor beta chain sequence. These data come from a study of blood T cell repertoires in COVID-19. Study-wide background: COVID-19 samples from acute and convalescent phases originated in the United States, Italy and Spain. PBMCs, B-cell-depleted T cells, or T cells were the source of the cDNA or gDNA that made up the material.

Original analysis: Amplification of reference gene primers provided the estimated nucleated cell counts. The repertoire was sequenced with immunoSEQ multiplex PCR; TCRdb's copy has only in-frame clones and lacks some. The V and J calls and the clone size are those of that table, but D and trimming were determined from the DNA. The sample gives around 130,000 clones, around 87% of which show up once; approximately 16% is in the top ten. V gave up 5 bases and J gave up 8 bases, with 7 bases separating them. The germline V gene encodes CDR1 LNHNV and CDR2 YYDKDF (reference sequence). The CDR3 is 11 amino acids.

This receptor was taken from a woman between 45 and 65 years old who had recovered from COVID-19. This chain links TRBV15 with TRBJ2-1; D not certain. The sequenced sample consisted of peripheral blood. CDR3 loop: CATSGQDEQFF. The CDR3 DNA follows: TGTGCCACCAGCGGCCAGGATGAGCAGTTCTTC.